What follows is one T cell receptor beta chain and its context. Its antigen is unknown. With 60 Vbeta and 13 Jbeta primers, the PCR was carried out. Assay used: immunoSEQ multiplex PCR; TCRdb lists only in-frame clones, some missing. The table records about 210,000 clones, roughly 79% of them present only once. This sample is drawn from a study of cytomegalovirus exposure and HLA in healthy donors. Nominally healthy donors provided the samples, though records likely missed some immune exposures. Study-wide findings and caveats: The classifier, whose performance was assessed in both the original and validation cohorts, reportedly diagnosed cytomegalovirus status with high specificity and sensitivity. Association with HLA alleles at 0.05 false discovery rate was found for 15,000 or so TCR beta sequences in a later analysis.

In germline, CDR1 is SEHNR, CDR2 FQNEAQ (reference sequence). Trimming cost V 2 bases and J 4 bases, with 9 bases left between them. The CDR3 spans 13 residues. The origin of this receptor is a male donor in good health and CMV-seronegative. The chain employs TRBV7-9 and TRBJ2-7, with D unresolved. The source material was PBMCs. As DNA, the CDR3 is TGTGCCAGCAGCTTATCGGTTCCTTACGAGCAGTACTTC. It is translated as CASSLSVPYEQYF.